One sample yielded the 25 T cell receptor beta chains listed below, sequenced in a study of early T cells in non-severe SARS-CoV-2 infection. TCRdb reprocessed the 5' RACE reads with MiXCR, giving one entry per CDR3 protein. Of approximately 66,000 distinct CDR3 sequences listed, around an eighth are singletons. The source material was whole blood. The receptors shown here come from an adult who was a healthcare worker with PCR-confirmed SARS-CoV-2 infection or an uninfected control (not recorded which).

This clonotype was found many times. CDR3 coding DNA: TGTGCCAGCATCCACACTGGGGGCCTTGGCTACACCTTC. This encodes CASIHTGGLGYTF. This rearrangement joins TRBV2 to TRBJ1-2, with D possibly TRBD1 on 6 matching bases. Looked up from germline, CDR1 is SNHLY and CDR2 is FYNNEI. The CDR3 runs 13 residues. The ends were cut back, 7 bases at V and 7 bases at J, with 16 bases in the middle.

The table lists this clonotype with many counts. Here the CDR3 reads CASSLNRGTEAFF. The CDR3, as DNA: TGTGCCAGCAGTTTAAACAGGGGCACTGAAGCTTTCTTT. The rearrangement joins TRBV6-6 to TRBJ1-1, with 7 bases identical to TRBD1. CDR3 length: 13 amino acids. The V gene's germline CDR1 is MNHNY and CDR2 SVGAGI (reference sequence). The V gene end was trimmed by 4 bases and the J gene end by 4 bases; junction bases not matched to a gene: 3.

This clonotype was seen a handful of times. The chain is built from TRBV9 and TRBJ2-3; 9 bases match TRBD2. The CDR3 has 15 residues. The V gene end was trimmed by 0 bases and the J gene end by 4 bases; junction bases not matched to a gene: 3. Germline CDR1 reads SGDLS; CDR2 reads YYNGEE. CDR3 in amino acids: CASSVAAGGPDTQYF. The DNA of the CDR3 is TGTGCCAGCAGCGTAGCGGCGGGGGGGCCAGATACGCAGTATTTT.

The chain couples TRBV7-6 to TRBJ1-3; D is undetermined. V was cut by 1 base and J by 1 base, with 5 bases left in between. Germline CDR1 is SGHVS and CDR2 is FNYEAQ. The CDR3 runs 14 residues. The CDR3 reads CASSLERSGNTIYF. CDR3 bases: TGTGCCAGCAGCTTAGAGAGGTCTGGAAACACCATATATTTT. Full variable domain (outside the CDR3, taken from reference TRBV7-6 and TRBJ1-3): GAGVSQSPRYKVTKRGQDVALRCDPISGHVSLYWYRQALGQGPEFLTYFNYEAQQDKSGLPNDRFSAERPEGSISTLTIQRTEQRDSAMYRCASSLERSGNTIYFGEGSWLTVV.

This clonotype was counted at least ten times. The chain links TRBV6-5 to TRBJ2-7; no reliable D call. This CDR3 spans 15 amino acids. From germline, CDR1 is MNHEY and CDR2 SVGAGI. Trimming shortened V by 6 bases and J by 1 base, and 16 bases separated the two germline ends. The CDR3: CASRSNFAASYEQYF. CDR3 bases: TGTGCCAGCAGGTCTAACTTCGCAGCGTCCTACGAGCAGTACTTC.

At least ten counts were recorded for this clonotype. The chain couples TRBV12-3 or TRBV12-4 to TRBJ2-2; 12 nucleotides agree with TRBD2. This CDR3 spans 16 amino acids. V lost 6 bases to trimming and J lost 6 bases; unmatched junction nucleotides: 8. The CDR3 DNA follows: TGTGCCAGCAGGTCCCTAGCGGGAGGGCCGGCCGGGGAGCTGTTTTTT. Amino acids: CASRSLAGGPAGELFF.

The chain employs TRBV6-1 and TRBJ1-5; tentatively, D is TRBD1 (6 bases). Trimming stripped 3 bases from V and 6 bases from J, with 9 bases between. CDR1 is MNHNS, CDR2 SASEGT, per germline. The CDR3 totals 13 residues. The CDR3 loop is CASSDRGPQPQHF. CDR3 bases: TGTGCCAGCAGTGACAGGGGCCCTCAGCCCCAGCATTTT.

This clonotype has a handful of counts. The genes are TRBV3-1 and TRBJ1-1, with no clear D. The CDR3 has 13 amino acids. Germline values: CDR1 LGHDT, CDR2 YNNKEL (reference sequence). Deletions cut 3 bases from V and 5 bases from J, with 10 bases between. For the CDR3, the DNA is TGTGCCAGCAGCCAGTCGAGGGTAACTGAAGCTTTCTTT. Protein product: CASSQSRVTEAFF. Full variable domain (outside the CDR3, taken from reference TRBV3-1 and TRBJ1-1): DTAVSQTPKYLVTQMGNDKSIKCEQNLGHDTMYWYKQDSKKFLKIMFSYNNKELIINETVPNRFSPKSPDKAHLNLHINSLELGDSAVYFCASSQSRVTEAFFGQGTRLTVV.

The table lists this clonotype with a few counts. V and J are TRBV7-3 and TRBJ1-6, with D possibly matching TRBD1 (5 bases). Germline V CDR1 and CDR2: SGHTA, FQGTGA. This CDR3 contains 15 residues. Deletions cut 2 bases from V and 7 bases from J, with 12 bases between. CDR3 sequence (DNA): TGTGCCAGCAGCTTACAGGGATTTGAGAATTCACCCCTCCACTTT. As protein: CASSLQGFENSPLHF.

This clonotype has a count of ten or more. This chain connects TRBV10-2 to TRBJ2-2; D could derive from TRBD1 or TRBD2 (9 bases each). The CDR3 runs 24 residues. Germline CDR1 WSHSY, CDR2 SAAADI. Trimming removed 8 bases from V and 5 bases from J, with 45 bases in between. In DNA form, the CDR3 reads TGCGCCAGCCGATACCGGACAGGGGTGGATCAGCGGGAGGCCCCCCGGGGAGGTACCGGGGAGCTGTTTTTT. Translating gives CASRYRTGVDQREAPRGGTGELFF.

CDR3 loop: CASSPLRRGHNSPLHF. As DNA, the CDR3 is TGTGCCAGCAGCCCATTACGCAGGGGGCATAATTCACCCCTCCACTTT. The J gene is TRBJ1-6, the V gene TRBV3-1; TRBD1 matches 8 bases. V lost 4 bases and J lost 5; bases outside the gene matches: 7. The CDR3 has 16 residues. Germline CDR1 LGHDT, CDR2 YNNKEL (reference sequence).

On this clonotype: A junction boundary mismatches the germline segment, possibly from a read error. The V call is TRBV9, the J call TRBJ2-2, with 8 nucleotides matching TRBD2. This CDR3 contains 16 residues. CDR1 and CDR2 from the germline V gene are SGDLS and YYNGEE. CDR3 region: CASSVRGLGITGELSF. The CDR3 bases are TGTGCCAGCAGCGTAAGGGGACTAGGGATTACCGGGGAGCTGTCTTTT.

At least ten counts were recorded for this clonotype. The chain links TRBV10-3 to TRBJ1-4; TRBD1 agrees at 8 bases. V lost 5 bases, J lost 7 bases, and 9 bases stayed unmatched. The germline V gene has CDR1 ENHRY and CDR2 SYGVKD. The CDR3 spans 15 residues. The CDR3 sequence is CAISKSQGVSEKLFF. CDR3 DNA sequence: TGTGCCATCAGTAAATCACAGGGGGTATCTGAAAAACTGTTTTTT.

The chain couples TRBV11-2 to TRBJ2-3; 9 bases align to TRBD1. The CDR3 spans 15 residues. Germline CDR1 reads SGHAT; CDR2 reads FQNNGV. Germline trimming cut 5 bases from V and 2 bases from J; bases unmatched to any gene: 5. The CDR3 DNA follows: TGTGCCAGCAGCCTCGGGACAGGGCCCACAGATACGCAGTATTTT. Protein: CASSLGTGPTDTQYF.

This clonotype has at least ten counts. The chain combines TRBV5-6 with TRBJ1-1; D uncertain. The CDR3 runs to 12 residues. Germline-derived CDR1 and CDR2 are SGHDT and YYEEEE. The V end lost 2 bases, the J end lost 4 bases, and 6 bases lay between the germline ends. This chain's CDR3 is CASSLFRTEAFF. The CDR3 DNA sequence: TGTGCCAGCAGCTTATTCCGCACTGAAGCTTTCTTT.

This clonotype was recorded at least ten times. The chain couples TRBV29-1 to TRBJ1-1; TRBD1 might be the D (5 bases). Trimming took off 7 bases at V and 6 bases at J, with 15 bases between the two ends. CDR3 length: 12 amino acids. Germline V gene data show CDR1 as SQVTM and CDR2 as ANQGSEA. This CDR3 is CSAREVGAEAFF. The CDR3, as DNA: TGCAGCGCCAGGGAGGTTGGGGCTGAAGCTTTCTTT.

This clonotype has just a few counts. The J gene is TRBJ1-6, the V gene TRBV7-9, with 7 bases fitting TRBD1. The CDR3 is 15 amino acids. With V trimmed by 3 bases and J by 3 bases, 2 bases remained unmatched. The germline V gene encodes CDR1 SEHNR and CDR2 FQNEAQ (reference sequence). This chain's CDR3 is CASSFGTVYNSPLHF. DNA of the CDR3: TGTGCCAGCAGCTTCGGGACAGTCTATAATTCACCCCTCCACTTT.

This clonotype was seen repeatedly, ten times or more. The rearrangement uses TRBV7-9 and TRBJ1-1; no clear D gene. CDR3 length equals 14 residues. V lost 11 bases and J 1 base, leaving 17 bases between the germline ends. Germline V gene lookup returns CDR1 SEHNR and CDR2 FQNEAQ (reference sequence). The CDR3 DNA sequence: TGTGCCGGGGAAATGAACACCCAGAACACTGAAGCTTTCTTT. Amino acids: CAGEMNTQNTEAFF.

There are many counts of this clonotype. The chain joins TRBV2 to TRBJ2-7; the D gene is possibly TRBD2 (6 bases). This CDR3 region has 14 residues. Trimming took off 7 bases at V and 2 bases at J, with 15 bases between the two ends. Germline CDR1 is SNHLY and CDR2 is FYNNEI. CDR3 coding DNA: TGTGCCAGCACCCTGGGCGGGACCCCCTACGAGCAGTACTTC. Amino acids: CASTLGGTPYEQYF.

This clonotype was recorded many times. The gene calls are TRBV27 and TRBJ2-3; D not certain. Germline lookup yields CDR1 MNHEY and CDR2 SMNVEV (reference sequence). This CDR3 spans 12 amino acids. V was pared by 6 bases and J by 2 bases, with 6 bases between. The CDR3 spells CASRSVTDTQYF. The CDR3 nucleotides are TGTGCCAGCAGATCGGTCACAGATACGCAGTATTTT.

V and J are TRBV9 and TRBJ2-2; no clear D. The ends were cut back, 6 bases at V and 2 bases at J, with 8 bases in the middle. Looked up from germline, CDR1 is SGDLS and CDR2 is YYNGEE. The CDR3 is made up of 13 amino acids. CDR3 sequence reads: CASTKTNTGELFF. CDR3 DNA sequence: TGTGCCAGCACGAAGACCAACACCGGGGAGCTGTTTTTT.

In regard to this clonotype: A much larger clone differs from this one at a single base, so this may be a read error. The V and J genes are TRBV20-1 and TRBJ2-4; D gene uncertain. Germline CDR1 reads DFQATT; CDR2 reads SNEGSKA (reference sequence). V lost 4 bases to trimming and J lost 9 bases, with 10 bases between them. The CDR3 is 11 amino acids. The CDR3 coding sequence is TGCAGTGCTATCTCCTCGAGCATTCAGTACTTC. Protein product: CSAISSSIQYF.

This clonotype was observed a handful of times. The rearrangement joins TRBV19 to TRBJ1-1; 7 bases are a match to TRBD1. V gave up 1 base and J gave up 0 bases; unmatched junction bases: 5. The germline gives CDR1 LNHDA, CDR2 SQIVND (reference sequence). This CDR3 region has 16 residues. The DNA for the CDR3 is TGTGCCAGTAGTATAGGGTTGACAGGGTTGAACACTGAAGCTTTCTTT. This encodes CASSIGLTGLNTEAFF.

This clonotype was picked up many times. V gene TRBV14 combines with J gene TRBJ1-6; no definite D call. The CDR3 has 16 amino acids. CDR1 and CDR2 from the germline V gene are SGHDN and FVKESK. V dropped 1 base and J dropped 10 bases, with 17 bases sitting between them. Written as DNA, the CDR3 is TGTGCCAGCAGCCAAGTTTCGTTCCTCTCCAAGTCACCCCTCCACTTT. Protein product: CASSQVSFLSKSPLHF.

This clonotype was recorded at least ten times. The J gene is TRBJ2-5, the V gene TRBV7-9, with D tentatively TRBD1 or TRBD2 (5 bases each). Germline assignment: CDR1 SEHNR and CDR2 FQNEAQ (reference sequence). CDR3 size: 16 residues. V gave up 7 bases and J gave up 5 bases, with 23 bases separating them. The CDR3 loop is CASILGVGLTSETQYF. CDR3 sequence (DNA): TGTGCCAGCATCCTGGGGGTGGGGTTAACCTCGGAGACCCAGTACTTC.